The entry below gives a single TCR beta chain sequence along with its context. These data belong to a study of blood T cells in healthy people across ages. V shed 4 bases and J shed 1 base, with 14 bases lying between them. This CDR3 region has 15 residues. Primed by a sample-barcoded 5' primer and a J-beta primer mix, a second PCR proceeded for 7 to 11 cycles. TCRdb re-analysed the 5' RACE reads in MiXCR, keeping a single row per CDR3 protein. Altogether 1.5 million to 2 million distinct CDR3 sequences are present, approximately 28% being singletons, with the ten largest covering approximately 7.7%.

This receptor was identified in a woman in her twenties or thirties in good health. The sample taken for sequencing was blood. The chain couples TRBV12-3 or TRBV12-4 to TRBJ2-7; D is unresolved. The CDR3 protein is CASSSPSLGSYEQYF. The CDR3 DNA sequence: TGTGCCAGCAGTTCACCTTCTCTCGGATCCTACGAGCAGTACTTC.